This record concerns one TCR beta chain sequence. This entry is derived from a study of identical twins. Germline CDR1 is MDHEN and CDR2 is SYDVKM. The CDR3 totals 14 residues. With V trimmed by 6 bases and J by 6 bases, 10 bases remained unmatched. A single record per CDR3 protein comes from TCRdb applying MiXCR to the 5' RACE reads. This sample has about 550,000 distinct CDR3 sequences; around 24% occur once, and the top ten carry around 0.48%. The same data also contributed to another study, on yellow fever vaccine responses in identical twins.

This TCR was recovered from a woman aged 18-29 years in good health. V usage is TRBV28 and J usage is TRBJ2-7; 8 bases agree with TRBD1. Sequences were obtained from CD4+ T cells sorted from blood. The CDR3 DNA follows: TGTGCCAGCAGCCCCCCGGGACAGGTTTTCGAGCAGTACTTC. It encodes CASSPPGQVFEQYF.